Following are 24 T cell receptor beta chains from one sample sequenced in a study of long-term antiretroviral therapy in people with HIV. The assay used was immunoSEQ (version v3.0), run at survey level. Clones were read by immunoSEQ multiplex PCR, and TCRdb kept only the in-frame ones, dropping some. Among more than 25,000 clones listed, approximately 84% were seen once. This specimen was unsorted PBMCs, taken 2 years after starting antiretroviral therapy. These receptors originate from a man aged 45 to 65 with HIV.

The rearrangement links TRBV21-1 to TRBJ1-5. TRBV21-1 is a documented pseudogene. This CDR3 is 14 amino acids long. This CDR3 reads CASSNSQPNQPQHF. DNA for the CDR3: TGTGCCAGCAGCAATTCGCAGCCAAATCAGCCCCAGCATTTT.

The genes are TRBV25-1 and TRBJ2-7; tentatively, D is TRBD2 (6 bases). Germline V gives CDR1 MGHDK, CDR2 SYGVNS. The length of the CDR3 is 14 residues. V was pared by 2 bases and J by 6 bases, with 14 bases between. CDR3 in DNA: TGTGCCAGCAGTGAACTGTGGGGGGTGGGCGAGCAGTACTTC. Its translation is CASSELWGVGEQYF.

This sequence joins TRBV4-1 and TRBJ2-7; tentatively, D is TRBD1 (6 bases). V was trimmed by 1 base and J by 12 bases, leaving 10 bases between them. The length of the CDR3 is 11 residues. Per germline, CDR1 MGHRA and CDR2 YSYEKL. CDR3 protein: CASSQGRGMYF. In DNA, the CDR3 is TGCGCCAGCAGCCAAGGCAGGGGCATGTACTTC.

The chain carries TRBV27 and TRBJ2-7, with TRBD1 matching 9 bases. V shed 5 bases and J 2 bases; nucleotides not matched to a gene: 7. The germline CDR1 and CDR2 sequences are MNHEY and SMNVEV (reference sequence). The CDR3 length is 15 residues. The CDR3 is CASSLSGTGPYEQYF. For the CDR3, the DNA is TGTGCCAGCAGTCTCTCCGGGACAGGGCCCTACGAGCAGTACTTC.

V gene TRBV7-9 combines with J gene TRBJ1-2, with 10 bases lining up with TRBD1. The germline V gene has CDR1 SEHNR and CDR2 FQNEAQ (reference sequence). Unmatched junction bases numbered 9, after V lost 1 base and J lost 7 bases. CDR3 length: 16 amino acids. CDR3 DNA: TGTGCCAGCAGCTTAGTGACAGGGGGCGTGAAAAGTGGCTACACCTTC. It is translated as CASSLVTGGVKSGYTF.

The CDR3 loop reads CASSSDRAGDYGYTF. CDR3 DNA sequence: TGTGCCAGCAGTTCGGACAGGGCCGGAGACTATGGCTACACCTTC. The chain employs TRBV27 and TRBJ1-2; 8 positions agree with TRBD1. This CDR3 is 15 amino acids long. V dropped 4 bases and J dropped 3; count of bases not matched to a gene: 7. CDR1 is MNHEY and CDR2 is SMNVEV in the germline V gene (reference sequence).

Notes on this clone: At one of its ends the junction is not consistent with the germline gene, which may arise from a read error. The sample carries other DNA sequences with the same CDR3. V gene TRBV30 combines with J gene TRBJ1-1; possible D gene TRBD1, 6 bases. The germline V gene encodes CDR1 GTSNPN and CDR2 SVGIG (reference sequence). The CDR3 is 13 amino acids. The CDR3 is CAWSVFRDTEAFF. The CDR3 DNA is TGTGCCTGGAGTGTATTCAGGGACACTGAGGCTTTCTTT. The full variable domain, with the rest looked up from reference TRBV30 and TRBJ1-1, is SQTIHQWPATLVQPVGSPLSLECTVEGTSNPNLYWYRQAAGRGLQLLFYSVGIGQISSEVPQNLSASRPQDRQFILSSKKLLLSDSGFYLCAWSVFRDTEAFFGQGTRLTVV.

CDR3 in amino acids: CASSYRREYEQYF. The CDR3 DNA reads TGTGCCAGCAGTTACCGGCGGGAGTACGAGCAGTACTTC. The V call is TRBV6-5, the J call TRBJ2-7; 7 bases fit TRBD2. The CDR3 runs 13 residues. CDR1 is MNHEY and CDR2 is SVGAGI in the germline V gene. Trimming cost V 2 bases and J 4 bases; bases outside gene matches: 2.

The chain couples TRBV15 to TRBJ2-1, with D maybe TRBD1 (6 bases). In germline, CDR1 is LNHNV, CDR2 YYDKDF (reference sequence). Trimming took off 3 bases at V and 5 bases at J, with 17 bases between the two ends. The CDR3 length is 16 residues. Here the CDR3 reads CATSSPLGGFHNEQFF. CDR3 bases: TGTGCCACCAGCAGCCCCCTAGGGGGTTTCCACAATGAGCAGTTCTTC.

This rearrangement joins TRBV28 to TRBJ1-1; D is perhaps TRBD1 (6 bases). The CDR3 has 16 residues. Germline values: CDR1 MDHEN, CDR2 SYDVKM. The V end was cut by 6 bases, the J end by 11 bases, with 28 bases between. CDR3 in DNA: TGTGCCAGCAGACCGGACAGTTTGGGATCACCATTCGATGCTTTCTTT. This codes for CASRPDSLGSPFDAFF.

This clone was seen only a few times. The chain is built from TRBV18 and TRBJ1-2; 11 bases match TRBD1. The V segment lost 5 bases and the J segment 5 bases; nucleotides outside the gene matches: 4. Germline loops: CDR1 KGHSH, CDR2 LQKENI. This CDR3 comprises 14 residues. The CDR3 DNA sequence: TGTGCCAGCTCATACGGGACAGGGGGATATGGCTACACCTTC. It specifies CASSYGTGGYGYTF.

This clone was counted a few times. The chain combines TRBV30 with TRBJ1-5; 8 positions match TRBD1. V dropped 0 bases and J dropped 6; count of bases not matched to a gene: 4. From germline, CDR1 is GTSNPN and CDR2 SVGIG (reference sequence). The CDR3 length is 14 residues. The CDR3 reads CAWSVGQGIQPQHF. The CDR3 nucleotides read TGTGCCTGGAGTGTAGGACAGGGAATTCAGCCCCAGCATTTT.

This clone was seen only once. The CDR3 loop is CASTAEGINTEAFF. The CDR3 coding sequence is TGTGCCAGCACCGCCGAGGGGATTAACACTGAAGCTTTCTTT. The chain is built from TRBV28 and TRBJ1-1, with a possible D match to TRBD1 (5 bases). Trimming took off 7 bases at V and 2 bases at J, with 14 bases between the two ends. The CDR3 extends over 14 amino acids. Germline CDR1 reads MDHEN; CDR2 reads SYDVKM.

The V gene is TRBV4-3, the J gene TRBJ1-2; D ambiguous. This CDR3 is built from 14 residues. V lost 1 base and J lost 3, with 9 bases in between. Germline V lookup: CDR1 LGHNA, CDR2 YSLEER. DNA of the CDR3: TGCGCCAGCAGCCAAGTCGAGGGAGACTATGGCTACACCTTC. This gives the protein CASSQVEGDYGYTF.

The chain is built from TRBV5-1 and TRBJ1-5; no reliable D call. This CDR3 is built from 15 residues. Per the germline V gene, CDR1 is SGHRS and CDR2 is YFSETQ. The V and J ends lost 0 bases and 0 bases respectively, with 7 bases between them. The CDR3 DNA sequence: TGCGCCAGCAGCTTGGGACACCATAGCAATCAGCCCCAGCATTTT. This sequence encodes CASSLGHHSNQPQHF.

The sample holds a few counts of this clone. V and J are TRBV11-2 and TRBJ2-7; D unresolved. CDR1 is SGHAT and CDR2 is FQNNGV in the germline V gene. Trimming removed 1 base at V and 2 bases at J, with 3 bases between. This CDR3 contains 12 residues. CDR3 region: CASSLVPYEQYF. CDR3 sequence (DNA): TGTGCCAGCAGCTTAGTCCCCTACGAGCAGTACTTC.

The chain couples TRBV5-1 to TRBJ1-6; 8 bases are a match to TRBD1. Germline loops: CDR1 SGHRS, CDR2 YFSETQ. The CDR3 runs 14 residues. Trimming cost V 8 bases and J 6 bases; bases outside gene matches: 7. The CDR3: CASRTGQVNSPLHF. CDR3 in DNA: TGCGCCAGTCGGACAGGGCAGGTTAATTCACCCCTCCACTTT.

The CDR3 loop reads CASTPPQVPDTQYF. CDR3 bases: TGTGCCAGCACCCCCCCACAGGTACCAGATACGCAGTATTTT. This chain joins TRBV28 and TRBJ2-3; maybe TRBD1 (5 bases). Trimming pared 7 bases from V and 4 bases from J, leaving 15 bases between. Germline V lookup: CDR1 MDHEN, CDR2 SYDVKM. The CDR3 covers 14 residues. Variable domain in full (rest from reference TRBV28 and TRBJ2-3): DVKVTQSSRYLVKRTGEKVFLECVQDMDHENMFWYRQDPGLGLRLIYFSYDVKMKEKGDIPEGYSVSREKKERFSLILESASTNQTSMYLCASTPPQVPDTQYFGPGTRLTVL.

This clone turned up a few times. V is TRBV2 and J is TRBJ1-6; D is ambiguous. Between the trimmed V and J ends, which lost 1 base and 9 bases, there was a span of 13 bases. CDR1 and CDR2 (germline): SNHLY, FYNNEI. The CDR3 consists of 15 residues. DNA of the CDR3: TGTGCCAGCAGTGAAGGAAGGATAGATATTTCACCCCTCCACTTT. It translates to CASSEGRIDISPLHF.

CDR3 amino acids: CASSGRDGLSNQPQHF. DNA of the CDR3: TGTGCCAGCAGTGGAAGAGACGGCTTAAGCAATCAGCCCCAGCATTTT. The chain carries TRBV2 and TRBJ1-5; no definite D call. The V end was cut by 4 bases, the J end by 1 base, with 14 bases between. The CDR3 contains 16 residues. Germline lookup yields CDR1 SNHLY and CDR2 FYNNEI.

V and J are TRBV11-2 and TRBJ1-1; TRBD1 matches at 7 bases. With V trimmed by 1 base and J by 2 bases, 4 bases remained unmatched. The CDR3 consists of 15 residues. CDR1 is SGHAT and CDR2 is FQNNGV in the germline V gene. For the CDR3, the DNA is TGTGCCAGCAGCTTAGTGGGACAGCCAAACACTGAAGCTTTCTTT. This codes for CASSLVGQPNTEAFF.

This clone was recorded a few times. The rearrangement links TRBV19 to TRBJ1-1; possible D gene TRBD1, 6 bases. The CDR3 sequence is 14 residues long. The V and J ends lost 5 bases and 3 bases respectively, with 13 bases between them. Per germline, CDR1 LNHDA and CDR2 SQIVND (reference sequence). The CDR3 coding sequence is TGTGCCAGTAGTTCCGAGGACAGACACACTGAAGCTTTCTTT. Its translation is CASSSEDRHTEAFF.

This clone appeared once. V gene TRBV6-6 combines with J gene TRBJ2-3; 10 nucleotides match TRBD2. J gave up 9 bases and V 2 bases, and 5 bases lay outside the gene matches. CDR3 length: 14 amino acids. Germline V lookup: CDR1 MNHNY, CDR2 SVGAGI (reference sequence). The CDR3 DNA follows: TGTGCCAGCAGTTACAGGCTAGCGGGGGACACGCAGTATTTT. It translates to CASSYRLAGDTQYF.

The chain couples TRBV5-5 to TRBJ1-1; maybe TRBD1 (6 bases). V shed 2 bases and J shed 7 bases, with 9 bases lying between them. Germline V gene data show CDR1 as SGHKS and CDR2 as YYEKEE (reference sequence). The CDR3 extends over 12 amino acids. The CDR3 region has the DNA TGTGCCAGCAGCTTAGGACAGTATGAAGCTTTCTTT. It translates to CASSLGQYEAFF.